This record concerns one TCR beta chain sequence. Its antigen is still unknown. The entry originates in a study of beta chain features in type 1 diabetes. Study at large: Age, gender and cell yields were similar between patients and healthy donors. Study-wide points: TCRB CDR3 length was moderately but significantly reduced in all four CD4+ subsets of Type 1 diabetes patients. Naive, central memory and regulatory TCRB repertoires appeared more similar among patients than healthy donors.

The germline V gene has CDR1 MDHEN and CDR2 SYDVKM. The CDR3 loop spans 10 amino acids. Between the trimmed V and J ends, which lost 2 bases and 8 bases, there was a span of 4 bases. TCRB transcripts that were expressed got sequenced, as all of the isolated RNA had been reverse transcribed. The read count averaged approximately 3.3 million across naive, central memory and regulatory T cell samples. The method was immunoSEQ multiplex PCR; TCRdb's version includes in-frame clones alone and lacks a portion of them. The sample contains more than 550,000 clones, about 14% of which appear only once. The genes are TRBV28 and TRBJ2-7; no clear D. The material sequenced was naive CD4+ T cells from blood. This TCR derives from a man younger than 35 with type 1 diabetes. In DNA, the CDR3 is TGTGCCAGCAGTTTAGCCAAGCAGTACTTC. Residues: CASSLAKQYF.